Detailed here is one T cell receptor (beta chain). Its specificity is unknown. Purity exceeded 95% in all sorted populations. Investigators reverse transcribed all isolated RNA, so they sequenced expressed TCRB transcripts. It was found that naive, central memory and regulatory T cell samples averaged roughly 3.6 million reads. Profiling relied on immunoSEQ multiplex PCR, and the TCRdb table lists in-frame clones only, not all of them. The table has about 360,000 clones, 10% to 15% seen once. Trimming took 4 bases from V and 2 from J, leaving 12 bases between them. The CDR3 spans 14 residues. Germline CDR1 reads SNHLY; CDR2 reads FYNNEI. The sample originates from a study of beta chain features in type 1 diabetes. Study-wide findings and caveats: PCR, the amplification step, might favor shorter templates, equally in patients and controls. VDJ junctions in type 1 diabetes patients carried more deletions and fewer insertions.

The source material was naive CD4+ T cells from blood. The chain joins TRBV2 to TRBJ2-7; the D gene is possibly TRBD1 (5 bases). This TCR came from a man aged 18 to 30 in good health. The CDR3, as DNA: TGTGCCAGCAGTGGAACAGGTCCTCCCTACGAGCAGTACTTC. This gives the protein CASSGTGPPYEQYF.